A single sample is the source of the 18 T cell receptor beta chains below, sequenced in a study of shared clonotypes between healthy human individuals. Only in-frame clones appear in the TCRdb table, and some are missing; sequencing was by immunoSEQ multiplex PCR. The top ten clones hold around 0.37% of a sample with fewer than 2.5 million clones, 80% to 95% of them seen once. The source material was naive CD4+ T cells from PBMCs. This sample's subset: CD45RA+ positively selected. The receptors originated from a young man in good health. Some clones in this sample may be carry-over from other donors' samples.

The V call is TRBV28, the J call TRBJ1-2; D gene ambiguous. The V end was cut by 2 bases, the J end by 2 bases, with 15 bases between. The CDR3 sequence is 16 residues long. Germline V gene sequence: CDR1 MDHEN, CDR2 SYDVKM. The CDR3 loop reads CASSLARVSGNYGYTF. The CDR3 DNA reads TGTGCCAGCAGTTTAGCCCGTGTTTCGGGGAACTATGGCTACACCTTC.

This chain uses TRBV9 with TRBJ2-1; 14 positions match TRBD2. The CDR3 is 16 amino acids. Germline V lookup: CDR1 SGDLS, CDR2 YYNGEE. V lost 0 bases to trimming and J lost 9 bases; unmatched junction nucleotides: 5. The DNA for the CDR3 is TGTGCCAGCAGCGTAGGGGGACTAGCGGGAGATGGTGAGCAGTTCTTC. This sequence encodes CASSVGGLAGDGEQFF.

This clone showed up just once. The J gene is TRBJ2-3, the V gene TRBV7-2, with 10 positions matching TRBD2. Germline values: CDR1 SGHTA, CDR2 FQGNSA. V gave up 5 bases and J gave up 0 bases; unmatched junction bases: 11. This CDR3 region has 18 residues. Here the CDR3 DNA reads TGTGCCAGCAGCCGGAGTCGACTAGCGGGTCCTAGCACAGATACGCAGTATTTT. It yields the protein CASSRSRLAGPSTDTQYF. The variable domain in full, completed from reference TRBV7-2 and TRBJ2-3, reads GAGVSQSPSNKVTEKGKDVELRCDPISGHTALYWYRQSLGQGLEFLIYFQGNSAPDKSGLPSDRFSAERTGGSVSTLTIQRTQQEDSAVYLCASSRSRLAGPSTDTQYFGPGTRLTVL.

The gene calls are TRBV19 and TRBJ2-4, with D maybe TRBD2 (5 bases). The CDR3 is made up of 13 amino acids. Germline CDR1 reads LNHDA; CDR2 reads SQIVND (reference sequence). The germline V and J ends were trimmed by 7 bases and 4 bases, with 11 bases remaining between them. The CDR3 coding sequence is TGTGCCAGTACCCCCAGGACTAAAAACATTCAGTACTTC. Translated, it gives CASTPRTKNIQYF.

The V call is TRBV30, the J call TRBJ2-7; 9 bases match TRBD2. Looked up from germline, CDR1 is GTSNPN and CDR2 is SVGIG (reference sequence). This CDR3 comprises 15 residues. V was clipped by 4 bases and J by 0 bases; unmatched bases: 7. CDR3 nucleotide sequence: TGTGCCTGGAAACTACCTAGCGGGGCCTCCTACGAGCAGTACTTC. It specifies CAWKLPSGASYEQYF.

The chain carries TRBV6-1 and TRBJ2-7; D not resolved. V lost 1 base and J lost 5, with 12 bases in between. Germline CDR1 reads MNHNS; CDR2 reads SASEGT. This CDR3 comprises 14 residues. This chain's CDR3 is CASSEGPHAHEQYF. The CDR3, as DNA: TGTGCCAGCAGTGAAGGTCCGCATGCCCACGAGCAGTACTTC.

This chain joins TRBV29-1 and TRBJ2-3; D call uncertain. The V end lost 1 base, the J end lost 6 bases, and 8 bases lay between the germline ends. Germline V gene lookup returns CDR1 SQVTM and CDR2 ANQGSEA. CDR3 length equals 12 residues. The CDR3 DNA is TGCAGCGTTGAAGCCCCATTGGATACGCAGTATTTT. Its translation: CSVEAPLDTQYF.

The rearrangement links TRBV6-5 to TRBJ2-5; the match to TRBD2 covers 10 bases. The germline V gene encodes CDR1 MNHEY and CDR2 SVGAGI. V lost 6 bases, J lost 5 bases, and 3 bases stayed unmatched. The CDR3 runs 13 residues. CDR3 DNA sequence: TGTGCCAGCAGAATAGCGGGGGGCGAGACCCAGTACTTC. Protein sequence: CASRIAGGETQYF.

The V and J genes are TRBV19 and TRBJ2-1, with 7 positions matching TRBD1. Germline V gene lookup returns CDR1 LNHDA and CDR2 SQIVND (reference sequence). The CDR3 has 15 residues. V gave up 4 bases and J gave up 3 bases; unmatched junction bases: 6. The CDR3 DNA sequence: TGTGCCAGTAGTACCAGTCAGGGGGACTACAATGAGCAGTTCTTC. Its protein product is CASSTSQGDYNEQFF.

On this clone itself: This specimen includes other DNA sequences encoding the same CDR3. The V call is TRBV6-5, the J call TRBJ2-5; TRBD2 aligns across 9 bases. V was clipped by 6 bases and J by 1 base; unmatched bases: 3. Looked up from germline, CDR1 is MNHEY and CDR2 is SVGAGI. The CDR3 extends over 14 amino acids. The DNA for the CDR3 is TGTGCCAGCAGCCGACTAGCGGTCCAAGAGACCCAGTACTTC. The encoded protein is CASSRLAVQETQYF.

This clone appeared a few times. This chain's CDR3 is CASSLNSIVNTEAFF. CDR3 DNA sequence: TGCGCCAGCAGCTTGAATTCTATAGTGAACACTGAAGCTTTCTTT. The chain combines TRBV5-1 with TRBJ1-1, with D uncertain. V shed 1 base and J shed 0 bases, with 10 bases lying between them. Looked up from germline, CDR1 is SGHRS and CDR2 is YFSETQ. This CDR3 is built from 15 residues.

This sequence joins TRBV27 and TRBJ2-7; D is undetermined. Germline CDR1 is MNHEY and CDR2 is SMNVEV (reference sequence). V lost 2 bases, J lost 4 bases, and 9 bases lay in between. This CDR3 is 13 amino acids long. The CDR3 region has the DNA TGTGCCAGCAGTTTAGATTCGGTTTACGAGCAGTACTTC. Protein sequence: CASSLDSVYEQYF.

This rearrangement joins TRBV13 to TRBJ2-3; 13 bases match TRBD2. Germline values: CDR1 PRHDT, CDR2 FYEKMQ (reference sequence). The trim removed 4 bases at V and 6 bases at J, leaving 4 bases unmatched. CDR3 length: 15 amino acids. In nucleotides, the CDR3 is TGTGCCAGCAGCTACGGACTAGCGGGAGTTGATACGCAGTATTTT. This translates into CASSYGLAGVDTQYF.

This clone was observed a single time. The chain couples TRBV7-9 to TRBJ2-4, with no clear D. Germline V CDR1 and CDR2: SEHNR, FQNEAQ (reference sequence). V gave up 2 bases and J gave up 7 bases, with 6 bases separating them. The CDR3 has 12 amino acids. CDR3 residues: CASSLLGNIQYF. CDR3 coding DNA: TGTGCCAGCAGCTTACTGGGGAACATTCAGTACTTC.

The chain recombines TRBV5-1 with TRBJ2-7; D may be TRBD2 (6 bases). This CDR3 is 14 amino acids long. V was shortened by 4 bases and J by 7 bases, with 18 bases between the two germline ends. Germline CDR1 reads SGHRS; CDR2 reads YFSETQ. CDR3 loop: CASSPGTLWGEQYF. Here the CDR3 DNA reads TGCGCCAGCAGCCCGGGGACTTTATGGGGGGAGCAGTACTTC.

This clone is a singleton in its sample. The chain recombines TRBV9 with TRBJ2-3, with 13 bases fitting TRBD2. The CDR3 extends over 18 amino acids. With V trimmed by 2 bases and J by 0 bases, 6 bases remained unmatched. Germline assignment: CDR1 SGDLS and CDR2 YYNGEE. Written as DNA, the CDR3 is TGTGCCAGCAGCGTCGGACTAGCGGGAGCCCCTAGCACAGATACGCAGTATTTT. As protein: CASSVGLAGAPSTDTQYF.

In this sample, this clone turned up once. The chain links TRBV2 to TRBJ2-1; no firm D call. CDR3 length equals 13 residues. CDR1 is SNHLY, CDR2 FYNNEI, per germline. The ends were cut back, 3 bases at V and 6 bases at J, with 9 bases in the middle. CDR3 residues: CASSELGGNEQFF. The CDR3, as DNA: TGTGCCAGCAGTGAGCTTGGCGGCAATGAGCAGTTCTTC.

V and J are TRBV20-1 and TRBJ2-7; D is ambiguous. Looked up from germline, CDR1 is DFQATT and CDR2 is SNEGSKA (reference sequence). This CDR3 spans 10 amino acids. Between the trimmed V and J ends, which lost 5 bases and 4 bases, there was a span of 6 bases. CDR3 bases: TGCAGTGCTCATCAATACGAGCAGTACTTC. Translating it yields CSAHQYEQYF.